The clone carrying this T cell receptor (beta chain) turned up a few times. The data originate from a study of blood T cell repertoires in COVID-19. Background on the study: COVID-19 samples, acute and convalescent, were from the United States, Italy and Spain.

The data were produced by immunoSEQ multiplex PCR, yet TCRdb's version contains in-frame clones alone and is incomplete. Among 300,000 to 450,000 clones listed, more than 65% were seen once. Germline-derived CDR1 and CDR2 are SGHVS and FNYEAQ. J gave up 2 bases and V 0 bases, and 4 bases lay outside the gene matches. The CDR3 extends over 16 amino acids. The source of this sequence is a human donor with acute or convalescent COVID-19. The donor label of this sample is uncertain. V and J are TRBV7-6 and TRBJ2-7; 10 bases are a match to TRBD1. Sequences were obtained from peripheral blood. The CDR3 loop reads CASSLAGQGPAYEQYF. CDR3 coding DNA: TGTGCCAGCAGCTTAGCGGGACAGGGGCCTGCCTACGAGCAGTACTTC.